The 26 T cell receptor beta chains reported below all come from one sample, sequenced in a study of T cell responses to AZD1222 COVID-19 vaccine. The assay was immunoSEQ multiplex PCR, and TCRdb's table has in-frame clones only and misses some. The table shows 50,000 or so clones, with 88% occurring only once. The specimen was peripheral blood, collected on day 0 of AZD1222 vaccination. The source of these receptors is an adult in good health.

The rearrangement uses TRBV6-5 and TRBJ1-5; tentatively, D is TRBD1 (5 bases). CDR1 is MNHEY, CDR2 SVGAGI, per germline. The CDR3 sequence is 13 residues long. V was trimmed by 6 bases and J by 3 bases, leaving 9 bases between them. The chain's CDR3 is CASSREVNQPQHF. As DNA, the CDR3 is TGTGCCAGCAGCAGGGAGGTCAATCAGCCCCAGCATTTT.

The V call is TRBV18, the J call TRBJ2-1; maybe TRBD1 (6 bases). Germline CDR1 reads KGHSH; CDR2 reads LQKENI. The CDR3 contains 15 residues. V lost 4 bases to trimming and J lost 6 bases, with 16 bases between them. DNA of the CDR3: TGTGCCAGCTCACTCCAATCCGGGACACTCAATGAGCAGTTCTTC. As protein: CASSLQSGTLNEQFF.

V usage is TRBV5-4 and J usage is TRBJ2-7; 7 positions match TRBD2. The CDR3 runs 13 residues. Losses at the gene ends were 4 bases for V and 4 bases for J; bases not matched to a gene: 5. Per germline, CDR1 SGHNT and CDR2 YYREEE (reference sequence). CDR3 sequence reads: CASSGRGEYEQYF. CDR3 nucleotides: TGTGCCAGCAGCGGCCGGGGGGAATACGAGCAGTACTTC.

Turning to this clone: The sample has other DNA sequences that encode this CDR3 too. The V gene is TRBV7-2, the J gene TRBJ2-5; the D is unclear. Germline lookup yields CDR1 SGHTA and CDR2 FQGNSA. CDR3 length: 13 amino acids. Between the trimmed V and J ends, which lost 3 bases and 2 bases, there was a span of 7 bases. The CDR3 DNA follows: TGTGCCAGCAGCTTGACGCCACAAGAGACCCAGTACTTC. Protein sequence: CASSLTPQETQYF.

V gene TRBV7-9 combines with J gene TRBJ1-2, with a possible D match to TRBD1 (5 bases). CDR3 length: 15 residues. Deletions cut 1 base from V and 4 bases from J, with 13 bases between. In germline, CDR1 is SEHNR, CDR2 FQNEAQ (reference sequence). The DNA for the CDR3 is TGTGCCAGCAGCTTAGTTGGCGGGGGTGGCTATGGCTACACCTTC. This sequence encodes CASSLVGGGGYGYTF.

This clone was observed a few times. This rearrangement joins TRBV6-1 to TRBJ2-1; D is perhaps TRBD2 (6 bases). V was clipped by 4 bases and J by 1 base, with 17 bases between them. Germline V gives CDR1 MNHNS, CDR2 SASEGT. The CDR3 has 17 amino acids. Here the CDR3 DNA reads TGTGCCAGCAGTGCCCGACTAGATGGGGGGTCCTACAATGAGCAGTTCTTC. Amino acid sequence: CASSARLDGGSYNEQFF.

The chain has TRBV27 and TRBJ2-1; D ambiguous. The CDR3 loop spans 14 amino acids. Germline CDR1 MNHEY, CDR2 SMNVEV (reference sequence). The ends were cut back, 3 bases at V and 5 bases at J, with 11 bases in the middle. CDR3 amino acids: CASSFSIADNEQFF. CDR3 DNA sequence: TGTGCCAGCAGTTTCTCCATAGCAGACAATGAGCAGTTCTTC.

The CDR3: CASSHLVDTQYF. The CDR3, as DNA: TGTGCCAGCAGTCATTTAGTTGATACGCAGTATTTT. The V call is TRBV11-2, the J call TRBJ2-3; D call uncertain. Germline V lookup: CDR1 SGHAT, CDR2 FQNNGV. Trimming stripped 6 bases from V and 6 bases from J, with 10 bases between. This CDR3 has 12 amino acids.

The chain has TRBV19 and TRBJ1-2; 8 nucleotides align to TRBD1. V lost 4 bases and J lost 2; bases outside the gene matches: 12. Germline CDR1 is LNHDA and CDR2 is SQIVND (reference sequence). The CDR3 length is 17 residues. This CDR3 reads CASSTGDRQPTNYGYTF. The CDR3, as DNA: TGTGCCAGTAGTACCGGGGACAGGCAACCAACAAACTATGGCTACACCTTC.

The chain is built from TRBV25-1 and TRBJ2-3; 9 nucleotides match TRBD2. CDR1 MGHDK and CDR2 SYGVNS come from the germline V gene. This CDR3 has 16 residues. Unmatched junction bases numbered 9, after V lost 8 bases and J lost 0 bases. The DNA of the CDR3 is TGTGCCAGCTCAAGGGGCGGGAGGGCCAGCACAGATACGCAGTATTTT. Encoded protein: CASSRGGRASTDTQYF.

With respect to this clone: Other DNA sequences in this sample translate to the same CDR3. The chain links TRBV4-1 to TRBJ2-7, with D tentatively TRBD2 (6 bases). The V and J ends lost 4 bases and 2 bases respectively, with 12 bases between them. Per germline, CDR1 MGHRA and CDR2 YSYEKL. This CDR3 region has 14 residues. Written as DNA, the CDR3 is TGCGCCAGCAGCCGGGGACTTGGGGCCTACGAGCAGTACTTC. This gives the protein CASSRGLGAYEQYF.

A single count supports this clone. The rearrangement uses TRBV6-2 or TRBV6-3 and TRBJ1-5; perhaps TRBD1 as D (5 bases). The germline V and J ends were trimmed by 2 bases and 5 bases, with 13 bases remaining between them. The germline V gene has CDR1 MNHEY and CDR2 SVGEGT. CDR3 length: 15 residues. CDR3 in amino acids: CASSYGGGGYQPQHF. CDR3 sequence (DNA): TGTGCCAGCAGTTACGGTGGGGGGGGTTATCAGCCCCAGCATTTT.

This clone was observed once. The chain employs TRBV5-4 and TRBJ2-7; 7 bases align to TRBD2. The CDR3 sequence is 14 residues long. CDR1 is SGHNT, CDR2 YYREEE, per germline (reference sequence). With V trimmed by 2 bases and J by 6 bases, 8 bases remained unmatched. The CDR3 loop is CASSLAGLGGEQYF. For the CDR3, the DNA is TGTGCCAGCAGCTTAGCTGGACTAGGCGGCGAGCAGTACTTC.

This sequence joins TRBV5-4 and TRBJ2-1; weak D call: TRBD2 (5 bases). CDR1 SGHNT and CDR2 YYREEE come from the germline V gene (reference sequence). The CDR3 is made up of 15 amino acids. Between the trimmed V and J ends, which lost 2 bases and 9 bases, there was a span of 18 bases. The CDR3 DNA is TGTGCCAGCAGCTTAACACTAGGACGATCGGGTGAGCAGTTCTTC. Translated, it gives CASSLTLGRSGEQFF.

The chain couples TRBV7-8 to TRBJ2-4; TRBD1 agrees at 7 bases. Unmatched junction bases numbered 7, after V lost 5 bases and J lost 0 bases. The CDR3 contains 16 residues. CDR1 SGHVS and CDR2 FQNEAQ come from the germline V gene. CDR3 nucleotides: TGTGCCAGCAGCGCCGGACAGGCCGGAGCCAAAAACATTCAGTACTTC. This gives the protein CASSAGQAGAKNIQYF.

The chain joins TRBV30 to TRBJ2-6; the D call may be TRBD1 or TRBD2 (5 bases each). Germline CDR1 and CDR2: GTSNPN and SVGIG (reference sequence). The CDR3 extends over 14 amino acids. V gave up 8 bases and J gave up 1 base, with 12 bases separating them. CDR3 sequence reads: CAGTGPSGANVLTF. Here the CDR3 DNA reads TGTGCCGGGACGGGTCCTTCTGGGGCCAACGTCCTGACTTTC.

The DNA for the CDR3 is TGTGCCAGCAGCCCGCGTAGGGGTCAGCCCCAGCATTTT. It codes for CASSPRRGQPQHF. The rearrangement joins TRBV7-9 to TRBJ1-5; a weak D match, TRBD1 (5 bases). This CDR3 has 13 residues. V was trimmed by 5 bases and J by 6 bases, leaving 11 bases between them. In germline, CDR1 is SEHNR, CDR2 FQNEAQ (reference sequence).

The genes are TRBV11-2 and TRBJ2-1; 12 positions match TRBD2. CDR1 and CDR2 (germline): SGHAT, FQNNGV. Losses at the gene ends were 5 bases for V and 7 bases for J; bases not matched to a gene: 9. The CDR3 consists of 16 residues. This CDR3 reads CASSLLAGGPANEQFF. CDR3 coding DNA: TGTGCCAGCAGCCTTCTAGCGGGAGGGCCTGCGAATGAGCAGTTCTTC.

The CDR3 region has the DNA TGCGCCAGCACACCCAACCTTCGGGACAGAAAGAACACTGAAGCTTTCTTT. It specifies CASTPNLRDRKNTEAFF. V is TRBV23-1 and J is TRBJ1-1, with 7 nucleotides matching TRBD1. TRBV23-1 is filed as an ORF, its function uncertain. The CDR3 contains 17 residues. V gave up 7 bases and J gave up 1 base; unmatched junction bases: 15.

The V and J genes are TRBV18 and TRBJ1-6, with D perhaps TRBD1 (5 bases). The CDR3 covers 16 residues. Germline V gene lookup returns CDR1 KGHSH and CDR2 LQKENI. V lost 0 bases and J lost 10, with 16 bases in between. CDR3 bases: TGTGCCAGCTCACCACCGGAATCAGGGAGTAAATCACCCCTCCACTTT. Its translation is CASSPPESGSKSPLHF.

The genes are TRBV7-6 and TRBJ2-6; the match to TRBD1 covers 8 bases. The ends lost 5 bases at V and 1 base at J; junction bases unmatched: 10. CDR1 is SGHVS, CDR2 FNYEAQ, per germline. CDR3 length: 18 residues. The CDR3 DNA follows: TGTGCCAGCAGCCAGGAGACAGGGGTAGTTTCTGGGGCCAACGTCCTGACTTTC. It yields the protein CASSQETGVVSGANVLTF.

The chain joins TRBV7-6 to TRBJ2-1; TRBD2 agrees at 8 bases. Germline V gives CDR1 SGHVS, CDR2 FNYEAQ. With V trimmed by 1 base and J by 4 bases, 15 bases remained unmatched. The CDR3 is made up of 19 amino acids. Written as DNA, the CDR3 is TGTGCCAGCAGCTTAGGTTCTCGGCAAGCGGGAGAGGGGTACAATGAGCAGTTCTTC. Translated, it gives CASSLGSRQAGEGYNEQFF.

The chain combines TRBV19 with TRBJ2-2, with TRBD2 as a possible D gene (5 bases). Between the trimmed V and J ends, which lost 10 bases and 6 bases, there was a span of 15 bases. Germline CDR1 is LNHDA and CDR2 is SQIVND (reference sequence). This CDR3 region has 13 residues. In DNA, the CDR3 is TGTGCCACTAAACCGGGGTATTCCGGGGAGCTGTTTTTT. It is translated as CATKPGYSGELFF.

CDR3 amino acids: CASSLNVGSSYNEQFF. In nucleotides, the CDR3 is TGTGCCAGCAGCTTGAACGTGGGGAGCTCCTACAATGAGCAGTTCTTC. The V and J genes are TRBV5-5 and TRBJ2-1, with a possible D match to TRBD2 (5 bases). The CDR3 has 16 amino acids. The germline gives CDR1 SGHKS, CDR2 YYEKEE (reference sequence). Trimming shortened V by 1 base and J by 0 bases, and 11 bases separated the two germline ends.

The gene calls are TRBV6-5 and TRBJ1-1; possible D gene TRBD1, 5 bases. This CDR3 has 14 residues. V was pared by 2 bases and J by 1 base, with 8 bases between. From germline, CDR1 is MNHEY and CDR2 SVGAGI. The CDR3 loop is CASSYGAGNTEAFF. CDR3 coding DNA: TGTGCCAGCAGTTACGGGGCGGGGAACACTGAAGCTTTCTTT.

This clone was seen once. This chain uses TRBV2 with TRBJ2-7, with D possibly being TRBD1 or TRBD2 (7 bases each). Germline values: CDR1 SNHLY, CDR2 FYNNEI. This CDR3 has 15 residues. V was pared by 1 base and J by 2 bases, with 12 bases between. The CDR3 DNA reads as TGTGCCAGCAGTGAAGTGTCAGGGGGGGCCTACGAGCAGTACTTC. This translates into CASSEVSGGAYEQYF. Full variable domain (remainder filled in from reference TRBV2 and TRBJ2-7): EPEVTQTPSHQVTQMGQEVILRCVPISNHLYFYWYRQILGQKVEFLVSFYNNEISEKSEIFDDQFSVERPDGSNFTLKIRSTKLEDSAMYFCASSEVSGGAYEQYFGPGTRLTVT.